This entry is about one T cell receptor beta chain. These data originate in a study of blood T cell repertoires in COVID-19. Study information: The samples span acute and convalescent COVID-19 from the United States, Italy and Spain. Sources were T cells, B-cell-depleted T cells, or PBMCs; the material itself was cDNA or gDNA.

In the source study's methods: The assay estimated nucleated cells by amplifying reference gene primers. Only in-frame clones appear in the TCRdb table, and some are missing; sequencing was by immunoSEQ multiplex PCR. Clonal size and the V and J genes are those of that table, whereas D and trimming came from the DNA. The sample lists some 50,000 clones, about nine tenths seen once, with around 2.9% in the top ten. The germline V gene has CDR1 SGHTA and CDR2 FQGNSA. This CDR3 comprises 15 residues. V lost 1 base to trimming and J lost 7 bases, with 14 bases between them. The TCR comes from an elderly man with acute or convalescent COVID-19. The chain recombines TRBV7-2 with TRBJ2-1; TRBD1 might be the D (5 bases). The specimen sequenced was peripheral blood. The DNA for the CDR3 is TGTGCCAGCAGCTTAGTCAACGCCCCAGGGAATGAGCAGTTCTTC. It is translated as CASSLVNAPGNEQFF.